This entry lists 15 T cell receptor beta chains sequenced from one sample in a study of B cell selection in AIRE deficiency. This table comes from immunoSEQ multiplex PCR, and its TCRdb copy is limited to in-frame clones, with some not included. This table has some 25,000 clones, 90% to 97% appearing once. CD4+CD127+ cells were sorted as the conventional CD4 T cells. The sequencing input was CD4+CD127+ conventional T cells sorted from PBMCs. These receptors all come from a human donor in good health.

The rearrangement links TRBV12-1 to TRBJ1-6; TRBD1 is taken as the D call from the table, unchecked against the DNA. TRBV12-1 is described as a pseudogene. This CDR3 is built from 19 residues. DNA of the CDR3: TGTGCCAGCAACCACCCCTTACGGGACAGGGCGTCCTATAATTCACCCCTCCACTTT. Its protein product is CASNHPLRDRASYNSPLHF.

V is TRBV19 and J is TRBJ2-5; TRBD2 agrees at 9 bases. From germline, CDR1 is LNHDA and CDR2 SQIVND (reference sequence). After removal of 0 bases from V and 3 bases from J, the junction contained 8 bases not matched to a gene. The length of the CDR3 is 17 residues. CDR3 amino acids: CASSIDRSSGVEETQYF. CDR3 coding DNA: TGTGCCAGTAGTATAGATCGGTCTAGCGGGGTGGAAGAGACCCAGTACTTC.

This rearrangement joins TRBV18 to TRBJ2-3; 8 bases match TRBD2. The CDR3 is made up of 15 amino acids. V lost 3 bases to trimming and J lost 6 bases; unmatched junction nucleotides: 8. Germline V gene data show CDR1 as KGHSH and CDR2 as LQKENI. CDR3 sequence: CASSPFSGAQDTQYF. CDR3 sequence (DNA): TGTGCCAGCTCACCGTTTAGCGGGGCCCAGGATACGCAGTATTTT.

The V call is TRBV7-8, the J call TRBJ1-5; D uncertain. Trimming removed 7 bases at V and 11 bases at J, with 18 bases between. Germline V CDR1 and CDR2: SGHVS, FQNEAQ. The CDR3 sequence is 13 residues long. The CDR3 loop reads CASTLRIPQTQHF. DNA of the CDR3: TGTGCCAGCACCCTTAGGATACCCCAGACCCAGCATTTT.

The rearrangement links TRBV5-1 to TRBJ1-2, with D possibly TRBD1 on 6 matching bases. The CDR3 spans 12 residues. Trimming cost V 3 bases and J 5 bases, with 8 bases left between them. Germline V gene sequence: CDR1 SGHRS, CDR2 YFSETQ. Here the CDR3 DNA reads TGCGCCAGCAGCTCCCAGGGGTATGGCTACACCTTC. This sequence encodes CASSSQGYGYTF.

The CDR3 DNA is TGTGCCAGCTCACCCGGGATCGGGGATGAAAAACTGTTTTTT. Translation gives CASSPGIGDEKLFF. The gene calls are TRBV18 and TRBJ1-4, with D unclear. The V gene's germline CDR1 is KGHSH and CDR2 LQKENI. Trimming removed 3 bases at V and 6 bases at J, with 11 bases between. CDR3 size: 14 residues.

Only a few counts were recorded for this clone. The CDR3: CAINPQQGTDTQYF. As DNA, the CDR3 is TGTGCTATCAACCCGCAGCAGGGCACAGATACGCAGTATTTT. The rearrangement uses TRBV6-1 and TRBJ2-3; D unresolved. Germline V lookup: CDR1 MNHNS, CDR2 SASEGT. The CDR3 contains 14 residues.

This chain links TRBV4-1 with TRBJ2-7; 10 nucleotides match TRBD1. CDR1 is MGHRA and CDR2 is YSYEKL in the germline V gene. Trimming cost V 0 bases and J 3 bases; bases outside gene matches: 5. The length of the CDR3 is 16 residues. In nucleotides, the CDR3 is TGCGCCAGCAGCCAAGATTTAGGACAGGGGGTCTACGAGCAGTACTTC. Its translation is CASSQDLGQGVYEQYF.

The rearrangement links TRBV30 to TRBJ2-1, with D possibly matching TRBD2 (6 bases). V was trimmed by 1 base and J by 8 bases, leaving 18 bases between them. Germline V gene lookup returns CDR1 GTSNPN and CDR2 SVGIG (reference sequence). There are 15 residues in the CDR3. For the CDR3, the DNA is TGTGCCTGGAGTGCGGGGGACCTCCAAAGGGATGAGCAGTTCTTC. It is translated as CAWSAGDLQRDEQFF.

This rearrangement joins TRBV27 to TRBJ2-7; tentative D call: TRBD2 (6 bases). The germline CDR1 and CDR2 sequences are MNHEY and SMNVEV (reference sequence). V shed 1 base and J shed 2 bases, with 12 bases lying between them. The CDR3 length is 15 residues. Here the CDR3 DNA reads TGTGCCAGCAGTTTATTTACGGGGGTAGCCTACGAGCAGTACTTC. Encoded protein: CASSLFTGVAYEQYF.

The CDR3 sequence is CASSVAGETQYF. The CDR3 DNA follows: TGTGCCAGCAGCGTAGCTGGGGAGACCCAGTACTTC. The V gene is TRBV9, the J gene TRBJ2-5; unclear D gene. Looked up from germline, CDR1 is SGDLS and CDR2 is YYNGEE. V was clipped by 0 bases and J by 5 bases, with 5 bases between them. The CDR3 spans 12 residues.

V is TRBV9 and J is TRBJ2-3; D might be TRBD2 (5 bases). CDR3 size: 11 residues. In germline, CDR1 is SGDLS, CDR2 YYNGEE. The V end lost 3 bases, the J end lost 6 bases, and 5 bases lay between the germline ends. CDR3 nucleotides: TGTGCCAGCAGCGCGGGGGATACGCAGTATTTT. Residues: CASSAGDTQYF.

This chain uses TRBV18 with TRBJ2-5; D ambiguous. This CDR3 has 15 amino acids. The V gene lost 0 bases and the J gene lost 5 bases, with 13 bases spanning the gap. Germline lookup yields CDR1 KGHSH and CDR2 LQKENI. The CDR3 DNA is TGTGCCAGCTCACCACCGCAGCCCCCATGGGAGACCCAGTACTTC. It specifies CASSPPQPPWETQYF.

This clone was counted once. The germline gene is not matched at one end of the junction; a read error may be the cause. The CDR3 region is CASRLGRQETQYF. In DNA form, the CDR3 reads TGCGCCAGCAGATTGGGGCGGCAAGAGACCCAGTACTTC. The chain is built from TRBV5-1 and TRBJ2-5; D perhaps matches TRBD1 (5 bases). The V gene's germline CDR1 is SGHRS and CDR2 YFSETQ. The length of the CDR3 is 13 residues.

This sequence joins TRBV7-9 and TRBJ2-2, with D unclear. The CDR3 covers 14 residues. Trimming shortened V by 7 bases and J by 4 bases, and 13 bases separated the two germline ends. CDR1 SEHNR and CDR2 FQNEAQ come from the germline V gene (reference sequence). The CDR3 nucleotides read TGTGCCAGCACCCGCGCGGAGCTCACCGGGGAGCTGTTTTTT. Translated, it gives CASTRAELTGELFF.